Following are 13 T cell receptor beta chains from one sample sequenced in a study of blood T cell repertoires in COVID-19. Some clones are missing from TCRdb's copy, which holds only in-frame ones; the method was immunoSEQ multiplex PCR. Among around 40,000 clones listed, around 79% were seen once. Source material: peripheral blood. These receptors were collected from a woman older than 75 with acute or convalescent COVID-19.

The chain couples TRBV11-2 to TRBJ1-1; weak D call: TRBD1 (5 bases). CDR1 is SGHAT and CDR2 is FQNNGV in the germline V gene. Trimming left V 5 bases short and J 1 base short, with 8 bases between. The CDR3 consists of 13 residues. Here the CDR3 reads CASSQDRNTEAFF. CDR3 DNA sequence: TGTGCCAGCAGCCAAGACAGGAACACTGAAGCTTTCTTT.

This clone was counted only a few times. The chain combines TRBV7-2 with TRBJ1-2, with D perhaps matching TRBD1 (6 bases). Germline CDR1 is SGHTA and CDR2 is FQGNSA. V was cut by 4 bases and J by 2 bases, with 11 bases left in between. The CDR3 totals 14 residues. This chain's CDR3 is CASSSRTENYGYTF. CDR3 DNA: TGTGCCAGCAGCTCACGGACAGAGAACTATGGCTACACCTTC.

This chain connects TRBV5-4 to TRBJ1-2; weak D call: TRBD1 (6 bases). This CDR3 is built from 14 residues. The V end was cut by 2 bases, the J end by 4 bases, with 12 bases between. The germline gives CDR1 SGHNT, CDR2 YYREEE (reference sequence). CDR3 nucleotides: TGTGCCAGCAGCTTACAGGGACGGTCCTATGGCTACACCTTC. Protein: CASSLQGRSYGYTF. Using reference TRBV5-4 and TRBJ1-2 for the parts outside the CDR3, the full variable domain is ETGVTQSPTHLIKTRGQQVTLRCSSQSGHNTVSWYQQALGQGPQFIFQYYREEENGRGNFPPRFSGLQFPNYSSELNVNALELDDSALYLCASSLQGRSYGYTFGSGTRLTVV.

A single count supports this clone. CDR3 in DNA: TGCGCCAGCAGTGATTACAGGGGCAGCGGCTACACCTTC. This encodes CASSDYRGSGYTF. The chain links TRBV10-1 to TRBJ1-2; 7 nucleotides line up with TRBD1. The CDR3 length is 13 residues. After removal of 3 bases from V and 8 bases from J, the junction contained 6 bases not matched to a gene. Looked up from germline, CDR1 is WNHNN and CDR2 is SYGVQD (reference sequence).

This sequence joins TRBV18 and TRBJ1-3, with D tentatively TRBD1 (5 bases). Trimming took off 8 bases at V and 1 base at J, with 9 bases between the two ends. This CDR3 spans 13 amino acids. Per germline, CDR1 KGHSH and CDR2 LQKENI. The CDR3 DNA is TGTGCCAGCCTAAGGGGATCTGGAAACACCATATATTTT. Protein product: CASLRGSGNTIYF.

V is TRBV7-2 and J is TRBJ1-3; the match to TRBD1 covers 8 bases. Germline V gives CDR1 SGHTA, CDR2 FQGNSA. The CDR3 is made up of 14 amino acids. Trimming took 5 bases from V and 4 from J; bases not matched to a gene: 4. The CDR3 nucleotides are TGTGCCAGCAGCGCCAGGGGGCGAGGAAACACCATATATTTT. This encodes CASSARGRGNTIYF.

The chain couples TRBV5-1 to TRBJ1-2, with D possibly being TRBD1 (6 bases). The CDR3 consists of 15 residues. The germline CDR1 and CDR2 sequences are SGHRS and YFSETQ. The V end was cut by 0 bases, the J end by 4 bases, with 13 bases between. The CDR3 coding sequence is TGCGCCAGCAGCTTGGCCGCGGACAGTACCTATGGCTACACCTTC. This translates into CASSLAADSTYGYTF.

In nucleotides, the CDR3 is TGTGCCAGCAGCCCCGGGGAGGACAATGAGCAGTTCTTC. This codes for CASSPGEDNEQFF. The chain carries TRBV11-3 and TRBJ2-1, with D perhaps matching TRBD2 (6 bases). Germline V gene lookup returns CDR1 SGHNT and CDR2 YENEEA. The V gene lost 5 bases and the J gene lost 5 bases, with 10 bases spanning the gap. This CDR3 contains 13 residues. Based on the CDR3 plus reference TRBV11-3 and TRBJ2-1, the full variable domain is EAGVVQSPRYKIIEKKQPVAFWCNPISGHNTLYWYLQNLGQGPELLIRYENEEAVDDSQLPKDRFSAERLKGVDSTLKIQPAELGDSAVYLCASSPGEDNEQFFGPGTRLTVL.

The chain has TRBV6-5 and TRBJ2-1; D possibly corresponds to TRBD1 (6 bases). Trimming took off 6 bases at V and 3 bases at J, with 15 bases between the two ends. This CDR3 has 15 amino acids. The germline gives CDR1 MNHEY, CDR2 SVGAGI. The CDR3 protein is CASSPGTRGYNEQFF. DNA of the CDR3: TGTGCCAGCAGCCCCGGGACCAGGGGCTACAATGAGCAGTTCTTC.

The chain combines TRBV10-3 with TRBJ1-2; D is ambiguous. V lost 3 bases, J lost 4 bases, and 6 bases lay in between. Germline V CDR1 and CDR2: ENHRY, SYGVKD. The CDR3 runs 12 residues. CDR3 loop: CAISDHSYGYTF. The CDR3 DNA reads as TGTGCCATCAGTGACCACAGCTATGGCTACACCTTC.

This chain joins TRBV3-1 (or the pseudogene TRBV3-2) and TRBJ2-3; 9 bases are shared with TRBD2. In germline, CDR1 is LGHDT, CDR2 YNNKEL (reference sequence). The ends lost 8 bases at V and 2 bases at J; junction bases unmatched: 5. This CDR3 comprises 14 residues. In DNA, the CDR3 is TGTGCCAGCTCCGCGGGAGGGCCCACAGATACGCAGTATTTT. The encoded protein is CASSAGGPTDTQYF.

The chain is built from TRBV10-3 and TRBJ1-1; no firm D call. CDR3 length equals 13 residues. Trimming stripped 7 bases from V and 0 bases from J, with 9 bases between. CDR1 and CDR2 (germline): ENHRY, SYGVKD. The CDR3 nucleotides are TGTGCCATCACAGGTACGGTGAACACTGAAGCTTTCTTT. Its translation is CAITGTVNTEAFF.

This clone appeared a single time. V usage is TRBV19 and J usage is TRBJ2-4, with 8 bases that match TRBD2. V gave up 3 bases and J gave up 6 bases; unmatched junction bases: 1. This CDR3 is built from 13 residues. CDR1 is LNHDA and CDR2 is SQIVND in the germline V gene (reference sequence). In DNA, the CDR3 is TGTGCCAGTAGTATCCTAGCGGGAAACATTCAGTACTTC. Its protein is CASSILAGNIQYF.